This T cell receptor beta chain was retrieved from a study of blood T cell repertoires in COVID-19. In the study overall: Sites in the United States, Italy and Spain provided acute and convalescent COVID-19 samples. T cells, B-cell-depleted T cells, or PBMCs provided the cDNA or gDNA that served as material.

Germline V lookup: CDR1 SGHVS, CDR2 FQNEAQ. The CDR3 is made up of 14 amino acids. V was cut by 4 bases and J by 2 bases, with 11 bases left in between. Per the authors' pipeline: Reference gene primer amplification yielded estimated nucleated cell counts. Clones were sequenced by immunoSEQ multiplex PCR, and TCRdb holds only the in-frame ones, with some missing. V and J calls plus clone size are reproduced from that table; the DNA served to infer D and trimming. The profile shows about 220,000 clones, approximately 84% of them singletons. A word on this clone: The sample has other DNA sequences that encode this CDR3 too.

The sample comprised peripheral blood. This clonotype originated in a man over 45 who had recovered from COVID-19. V usage is TRBV7-8 and J usage is TRBJ2-5; D is possibly TRBD1 (5 bases). The CDR3, as DNA: TGTGCCAGCAGCTCCCGCCAGGGTCAAGAGACCCAGTACTTC. Protein: CASSSRQGQETQYF.